Below are 26 T cell receptor beta chains sequenced from a single sample in a study of T cell clonotyping in hematopoietic cell transplantation. Sequencing used immunoSEQ multiplex PCR; TCRdb keeps in-frame clones, though not all of them. The sample includes 8,500 to 9,000 clones, more than 85% of them seen just once. The source was PBMCs, collected 100 days after allogeneic stem cell transplant. Every receptor here comes from a male patient in his fifties or sixties who had an allogeneic stem cell transplant from a related donor, so T cells may come from the graft donor. Some clones in this sample may be carry-over from other donors' samples.

The V gene is TRBV4-2, the J gene TRBJ1-2; D not certain. This CDR3 contains 14 residues. V was pared by 0 bases and J by 8 bases, with 13 bases between. Per germline, CDR1 LGHNA and CDR2 YNFKEQ. For the CDR3, the DNA is TGTGCCAGCAGCCAAGATGTGTCACAGAGGGGCTACACCTTC. Protein sequence: CASSQDVSQRGYTF.

The chain couples TRBV5-1 to TRBJ1-2, with 11 bases identical to TRBD1. The CDR3 sequence is 16 residues long. V lost 0 bases and J lost 7; bases outside the gene matches: 8. From germline, CDR1 is SGHRS and CDR2 YFSETQ. The CDR3 region is CASSLVGDRGMSGYTF. In DNA form, the CDR3 reads TGCGCCAGCAGCTTGGTAGGGGACAGGGGGATGAGTGGCTACACCTTC.

The chain links TRBV30 to TRBJ2-7; D is perhaps TRBD1 (6 bases). Germline CDR1 is GTSNPN and CDR2 is SVGIG (reference sequence). The CDR3 totals 18 residues. V lost 2 bases to trimming and J lost 3 bases, with 26 bases between them. CDR3 DNA sequence: TGTGCCTGGAGTACCTCCTTCGCTCGGACAGCCTATGGCTACGAGCAGTACTTC. It yields the protein CAWSTSFARTAYGYEQYF.

This chain links TRBV2 with TRBJ2-7; D unclear. The length of the CDR3 is 11 residues. Per the germline V gene, CDR1 is SNHLY and CDR2 is FYNNEI. Trimming removed 8 bases at V and 0 bases at J, with 5 bases between. Here the CDR3 reads CASGPSYEQYF. The CDR3 nucleotides read TGTGCCAGCGGACCCTCCTACGAGCAGTACTTC.

The sample holds one count of this clone. The gene calls are TRBV28 and TRBJ2-3; maybe TRBD1 (5 bases). Germline CDR1 MDHEN, CDR2 SYDVKM. The V end was cut by 11 bases, the J end by 0 bases, with 12 bases between. This CDR3 contains 13 residues. CDR3 in amino acids: CAVQVSSTDTQYF. The CDR3 DNA sequence: TGTGCCGTACAGGTTTCTAGCACAGATACGCAGTATTTT. The variable domain in full, completed from reference TRBV28 and TRBJ2-3, reads DVKVTQSSRYLVKRTGEKVFLECVQDMDHENMFWYRQDPGLGLRLIYFSYDVKMKEKGDIPEGYSVSREKKERFSLILESASTNQTSMYLCAVQVSSTDTQYFGPGTRLTVL.

CDR3 DNA sequence: TGTGCCAGCAGTGAAGGAATACTAGCGGGGCCTACCTACGAGCAGTACTTC. Its protein product is CASSEGILAGPTYEQYF. The J gene is TRBJ2-7, the V gene TRBV2; TRBD2 matches 10 bases. The CDR3 totals 17 residues. With 1 base clipped from V and 2 bases from J, the junction kept 8 bases outside the gene matches. Germline assignment: CDR1 SNHLY and CDR2 FYNNEI.

The chain combines TRBV6-1 with TRBJ2-7; 9 positions agree with TRBD1. The CDR3 totals 15 residues. Germline-derived CDR1 and CDR2 are MNHNS and SASEGT. The ends lost 7 bases at V and 1 base at J; junction bases unmatched: 8. In DNA form, the CDR3 reads TGTGCCAGCACTCCGGGACAGGGTTCTTCCTACGAGCAGTACTTC. It specifies CASTPGQGSSYEQYF.

The genes are TRBV9 and TRBJ1-2; 7 nucleotides align to TRBD1. Germline V CDR1 and CDR2: SGDLS, YYNGEE. This CDR3 is 15 amino acids long. Trimming cost V 2 bases and J 5 bases; bases outside gene matches: 9. Here the CDR3 DNA reads TGTGCCAGCAGCGTCACAGGGGATACCACTTATGGCTACACCTTC. Translating gives CASSVTGDTTYGYTF.

The chain carries TRBV5-1 and TRBJ2-5, with TRBD1 as a possible D gene (6 bases). Germline V lookup: CDR1 SGHRS, CDR2 YFSETQ. Trimming left V 3 bases short and J 6 bases short, with 15 bases between. The CDR3 is 14 amino acids. The DNA of the CDR3 is TGCGCCAGCAGCTACACAGGGACGGGGCAGACCCAGTACTTC. Amino acids: CASSYTGTGQTQYF.

This CDR3 reads CASSGSTVSNYGYTF. CDR3 DNA: TGTGCCAGCAGTGGGTCGACGGTTTCTAACTATGGCTACACCTTC. This chain joins TRBV2 and TRBJ1-2, with D hard to call. There are 15 residues in the CDR3. Trimming removed 4 bases from V and 0 bases from J, with 12 bases in between. The germline V gene has CDR1 SNHLY and CDR2 FYNNEI.

The chain couples TRBV27 to TRBJ2-7, with 7 nucleotides matching TRBD1. The CDR3 spans 16 residues. The V gene end was trimmed by 4 bases and the J gene end by 1 base; junction bases not matched to a gene: 10. Germline values: CDR1 MNHEY, CDR2 SMNVEV (reference sequence). DNA for the CDR3: TGTGCCAGCAGTTCAGATACAGGGGTCCGTTCCTACGAGCAGTACTTC. It yields the protein CASSSDTGVRSYEQYF.

The sample holds one count of this clone. This sequence joins TRBV28 and TRBJ2-1, with D tentatively TRBD1 (6 bases). The CDR3 has 12 amino acids. Germline lookup yields CDR1 MDHEN and CDR2 SYDVKM. V dropped 6 bases and J dropped 16 bases, with 19 bases sitting between them. CDR3 nucleotide sequence: TGTGCCAGCAGCCATACCCGGGACAAAAGATTCTTC. Protein: CASSHTRDKRFF.

The V gene is TRBV5-4, the J gene TRBJ2-7, with 10 bases matching TRBD2. The CDR3 consists of 15 residues. The junction had 3 bases not matched to a gene; V was cut back by 0 bases and J by 3 bases. Germline V lookup: CDR1 SGHNT, CDR2 YYREEE (reference sequence). CDR3 residues: CASSLGTSGIYEQYF. CDR3 DNA: TGTGCCAGCAGCTTGGGGACTAGCGGAATCTACGAGCAGTACTTC.

This chain connects TRBV5-6 to TRBJ2-7; 7 positions agree with TRBD1. J lost 3 bases, V lost 4 bases, and 4 bases had no gene match. CDR3 length: 13 amino acids. Germline CDR1 and CDR2: SGHDT and YYEEEE. The DNA of the CDR3 is TGTGCCAGCAGCCTGGGACAGCTCTACGAGCAGTACTTC. Amino acids: CASSLGQLYEQYF. The full variable domain, completed using reference TRBV5-6 and TRBJ2-7, is DAGVTQSPTHLIKTRGQQVTLRCSPKSGHDTVSWYQQALGQGPQFIFQYYEEEERQRGNFPDRFSGHQFPNYSSELNVNALLLGDSALYLCASSLGQLYEQYFGPGTRLTVT.

This chain uses TRBV7-2 with TRBJ2-5; a possible D gene is TRBD2 (6 bases). The CDR3 is made up of 14 amino acids. V was shortened by 2 bases and J by 5 bases, with 12 bases between the two germline ends. Germline values: CDR1 SGHTA, CDR2 FQGNSA. In nucleotides, the CDR3 is TGTGCCAGCAGCTTAAATGCTGGAGGGGAGACCCAGTACTTC. It translates to CASSLNAGGETQYF.

This clone was counted once. The rearrangement joins TRBV5-1 to TRBJ1-2; a possible D gene is TRBD1 (5 bases). V lost 1 base, J lost 8 bases, and 15 bases lay in between. Germline lookup yields CDR1 SGHRS and CDR2 YFSETQ. CDR3 length: 14 residues. This CDR3 reads CASSLFDPRDGYTF. The CDR3, as DNA: TGCGCCAGCAGCTTGTTCGATCCCAGGGACGGCTACACCTTC.

The V gene is TRBV28, the J gene TRBJ1-6; D gene uncertain. This CDR3 is built from 11 residues. V lost 3 bases and J lost 15, with 9 bases in between. The germline CDR1 and CDR2 sequences are MDHEN and SYDVKM. The CDR3: CASSLAEDLHF. The DNA of the CDR3 is TGTGCCAGCAGTTTGGCCGAGGACCTCCACTTT. Together with reference TRBV28 and TRBJ1-6, the CDR3 gives the full variable domain: DVKVTQSSRYLVKRTGEKVFLECVQDMDHENMFWYRQDPGLGLRLIYFSYDVKMKEKGDIPEGYSVSREKKERFSLILESASTNQTSMYLCASSLAEDLHFGNGTRLTVT.

The CDR3 sequence is CASSFGPPSGRYEQYF. CDR3 sequence (DNA): TGTGCCAGCAGCTTCGGGCCTCCTAGCGGGCGCTACGAGCAGTACTTC. The chain links TRBV5-6 to TRBJ2-7; 8 bases are a match to TRBD2. There are 16 residues in the CDR3. The germline gives CDR1 SGHDT, CDR2 YYEEEE. V lost 2 bases, J lost 3 bases, and 10 bases stayed unmatched. Drawing the rest from reference TRBV5-6 and TRBJ2-7, the complete variable domain is DAGVTQSPTHLIKTRGQQVTLRCSPKSGHDTVSWYQQALGQGPQFIFQYYEEEERQRGNFPDRFSGHQFPNYSSELNVNALLLGDSALYLCASSFGPPSGRYEQYFGPGTRLTVT.

The rearrangement links TRBV11-1 to TRBJ2-5; 7 nucleotides line up with TRBD1. Losses at the gene ends were 5 bases for V and 4 bases for J; bases not matched to a gene: 7. The CDR3 length is 14 residues. Per the germline V gene, CDR1 is SGHAT and CDR2 is FQDESV (reference sequence). CDR3 DNA sequence: TGTGCCAGCAGCGGATACAGGGGTGGAGAGACCCAGTACTTC. It yields the protein CASSGYRGGETQYF.

This chain uses TRBV7-8 with TRBJ2-7; 10 nucleotides match TRBD1. This CDR3 contains 14 residues. The trim removed 6 bases at V and 4 bases at J, leaving 6 bases unmatched. CDR1 is SGHVS and CDR2 is FQNEAQ in the germline V gene. The CDR3: CASSPTGGYYEQYF. CDR3 sequence (DNA): TGTGCCAGCAGTCCGACAGGGGGCTATTACGAGCAGTACTTC.

This clone showed up just once. This chain connects TRBV4-2 to TRBJ1-2; D is uncertain. Trimming pared 0 bases from V and 8 bases from J, leaving 10 bases between. CDR3 size: 13 residues. Germline V gene sequence: CDR1 LGHNA, CDR2 YNFKEQ. The CDR3 sequence: CASSQESSWGYTF. The CDR3 DNA sequence: TGTGCCAGCAGCCAAGAGTCCTCTTGGGGCTACACCTTC.

The J gene is TRBJ2-3, the V gene TRBV6-5, with 11 bases aligning to TRBD2. Trimming took 6 bases from V and 4 from J; bases not matched to a gene: 6. The CDR3 is made up of 15 amino acids. From germline, CDR1 is MNHEY and CDR2 SVGAGI. The CDR3 reads CASRIAGGPPDTQYF. DNA for the CDR3: TGTGCCAGCAGGATAGCGGGAGGGCCGCCAGATACGCAGTATTTT.

V is TRBV6-5 and J is TRBJ2-3; D uncertain. The ends were cut back, 2 bases at V and 6 bases at J, with 3 bases in the middle. This CDR3 has 11 residues. CDR1 is MNHEY, CDR2 SVGAGI, per germline. CDR3 in DNA: TGTGCCAGCAGTTACATGGATACGCAGTATTTT. This codes for CASSYMDTQYF.

This CDR3 reads CASSRGRTSSYEQYF. The DNA for the CDR3 is TGTGCCAGCAGCCGCGGACGGACGAGCTCCTACGAGCAGTACTTC. The chain couples TRBV5-5 to TRBJ2-7; D uncertain. The CDR3 is 15 residues long. The V end was cut by 4 bases, the J end by 0 bases, with 14 bases between. Germline CDR1 SGHKS, CDR2 YYEKEE (reference sequence).

This chain links TRBV21-1 with TRBJ2-7. TRBV21-1 has pseudogene status. CDR3 length: 14 residues. The CDR3 protein is CASSLRIRSHEQYF. The CDR3 DNA reads as TGTGCCAGCTCTCTCCGGATCAGATCCCACGAGCAGTACTTC.

This clone was recorded once. The chain couples TRBV27 to TRBJ1-1; no firm D call. The V gene lost 0 bases and the J gene lost 0 bases, with 11 bases spanning the gap. CDR3 length: 16 amino acids. The germline CDR1 and CDR2 sequences are MNHEY and SMNVEV (reference sequence). The DNA of the CDR3 is TGTGCCAGCAGTTTATCGAAACTACGGCTGAACACTGAAGCTTTCTTT. Protein sequence: CASSLSKLRLNTEAFF.